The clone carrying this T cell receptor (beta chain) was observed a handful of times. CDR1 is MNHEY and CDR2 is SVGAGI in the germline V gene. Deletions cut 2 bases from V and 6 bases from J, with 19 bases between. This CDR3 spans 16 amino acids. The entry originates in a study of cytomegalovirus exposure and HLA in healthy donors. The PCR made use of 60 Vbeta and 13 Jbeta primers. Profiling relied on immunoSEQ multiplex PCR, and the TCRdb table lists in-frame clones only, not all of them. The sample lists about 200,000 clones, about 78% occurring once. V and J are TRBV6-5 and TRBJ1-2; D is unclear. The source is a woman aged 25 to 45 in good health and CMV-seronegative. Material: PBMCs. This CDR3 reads CASSYRPGGVEHGYTF. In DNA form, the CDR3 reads TGTGCCAGCAGTTACCGGCCAGGCGGGGTTGAACATGGCTACACCTTC.